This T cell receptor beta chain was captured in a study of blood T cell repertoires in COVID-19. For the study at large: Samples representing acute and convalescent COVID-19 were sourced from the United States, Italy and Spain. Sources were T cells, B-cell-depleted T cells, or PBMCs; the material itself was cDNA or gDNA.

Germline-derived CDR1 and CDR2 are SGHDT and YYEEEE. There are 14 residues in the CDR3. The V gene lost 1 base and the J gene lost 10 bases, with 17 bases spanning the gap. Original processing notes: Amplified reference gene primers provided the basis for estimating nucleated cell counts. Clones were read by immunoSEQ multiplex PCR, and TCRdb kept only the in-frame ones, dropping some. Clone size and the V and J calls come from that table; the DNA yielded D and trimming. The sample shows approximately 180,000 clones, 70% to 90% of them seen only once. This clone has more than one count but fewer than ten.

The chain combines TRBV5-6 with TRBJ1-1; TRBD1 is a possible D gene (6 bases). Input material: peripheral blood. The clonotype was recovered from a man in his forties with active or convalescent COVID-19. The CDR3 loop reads CASSLSRGVIRAFF. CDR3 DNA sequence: TGTGCCAGCAGCTTGAGCAGGGGCGTCATCCGAGCTTTCTTT.